The clone carrying this T cell receptor (beta chain) was detected ten times or more. This sample was taken from a study of human T cells and chemical hapten exposure. Across the whole study: Subjects had 2% DPC placed on about 2 cm by about 2 cm of upper inner arm skin for sensitization.

Time point given: patch test 3, about 24 weeks after DPC sensitization. As to treatment: therapeutic diphenylcyclopropenone sensitization with weekly scalp DPC. CDR1 is SGHVS, CDR2 FQNEAQ, per germline. CDR3 size: 14 residues. After removal of 5 bases from V and 10 bases from J, the junction contained 9 bases not matched to a gene. TCRdb re-called the RACE reads through MiXCR, storing one row per CDR3 protein. The sample holds 70,000 to 90,000 distinct CDR3 sequences, more than 10% seen once. The sequencing here drew on whole blood, taken in connection with sensitization to the hapten diphenylcyclopropenone (DPC). The chain combines TRBV7-8 with TRBJ1-5; 9 bases fit TRBD1. The sequence came from a woman aged 45-59 years with alopecia areata. Some clones in this sample may be carry-over from other donors' samples. The chain's CDR3 is CASSPGQGKHPQHF. CDR3 coding DNA: TGTGCCAGCAGCCCGGGACAGGGCAAACATCCCCAGCATTTT. The full variable domain, rest sourced from reference TRBV7-8 and TRBJ1-5, is GAGVSQSPRYKVAKRGQDVALRCDPISGHVSLFWYQQALGQGPEFLTYFQNEAQLDKSGLPSDRFFAERPEGSVSTLKIQRTQQEDSAVYLCASSPGQGKHPQHFGDGTRLSIL.